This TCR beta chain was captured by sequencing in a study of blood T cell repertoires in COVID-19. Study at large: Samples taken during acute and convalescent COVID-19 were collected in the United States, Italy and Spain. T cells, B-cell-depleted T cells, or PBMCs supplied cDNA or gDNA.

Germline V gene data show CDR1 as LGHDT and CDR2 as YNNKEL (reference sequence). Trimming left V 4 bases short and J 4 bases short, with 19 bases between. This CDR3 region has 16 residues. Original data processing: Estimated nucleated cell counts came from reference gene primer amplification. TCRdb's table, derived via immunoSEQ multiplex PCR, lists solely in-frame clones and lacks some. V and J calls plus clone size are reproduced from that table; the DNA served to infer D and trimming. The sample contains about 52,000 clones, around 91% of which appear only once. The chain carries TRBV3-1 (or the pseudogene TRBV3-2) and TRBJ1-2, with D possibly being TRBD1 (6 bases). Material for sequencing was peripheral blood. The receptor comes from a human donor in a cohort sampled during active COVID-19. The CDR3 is CASSPHTGGPVYGYTF. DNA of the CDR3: TGTGCCAGCAGCCCCCATACGGGGGGCCCTGTCTATGGCTACACCTTC.